This T cell receptor beta chain was identified during a study of cytomegalovirus exposure and HLA in healthy donors. This clone occurred a few times. 13 Jbeta primers and 60 Vbeta primers were used for the PCR. Produced via immunoSEQ multiplex PCR; TCRdb's table is partial and in-frame only. The sample holds just over 150,000 clones, around 80% seen once. Germline lookup yields CDR1 SGHNT and CDR2 YYREEE (reference sequence). The junction had 2 bases not matched to a gene; V was cut back by 1 base and J by 4 bases. The CDR3 totals 13 residues. This clonotype originated in a man younger than 30 in good health and CMV-seronegative. Sequenced input: PBMCs. The chain employs TRBV5-4 and TRBJ2-7, with 7 bases identical to TRBD2. The CDR3 DNA follows: TGTGCCAGCAGCTTGCCTAGCGGATACGAGCAGTACTTC. It specifies CASSLPSGYEQYF.